These 18 T cell receptor beta chains came from one sample sequenced in a study of blood T cell repertoires in COVID-19. Only in-frame clones appear in the TCRdb table, and some are missing; sequencing was by immunoSEQ multiplex PCR. Altogether fewer than 200,000 clones are present, approximately 81% being singletons, with the ten largest covering around 5.3%. Sequencing was done on a sample of PBMCs or T cells enriched from blood (not recorded which). The receptor set was obtained from a woman in her forties with acute COVID-19.

The rearrangement joins TRBV2 to TRBJ1-2; D may be TRBD1 (5 bases). CDR1 is SNHLY, CDR2 FYNNEI, per germline. Trimming pared 6 bases from V and 8 bases from J, leaving 13 bases between. The CDR3 is 12 amino acids. DNA of the CDR3: TGTGCCAGCAGACGAACAGGTTACGGCTACACCTTC. This gives the protein CASRRTGYGYTF.

A few counts support this clone. The chain links TRBV14 to TRBJ2-7; 9 bases are shared with TRBD2. Germline assignment: CDR1 SGHDN and CDR2 FVKESK. The CDR3 consists of 15 residues. Trimming removed 4 bases from V and 2 bases from J; junction bases left unmatched: 6. This chain's CDR3 is CASSPGVAGAYEQYV. The CDR3, as DNA: TGTGCCAGCAGCCCCGGAGTAGCGGGAGCCTACGAGCAGTACGTC.

This chain connects TRBV3-1 (or the pseudogene TRBV3-2) to TRBJ2-5; TRBD2 agrees at 12 bases. V trimming: 2 bases; J trimming: 5 bases; junction bases outside the gene matches: 6. The CDR3 spans 16 residues. From germline, CDR1 is LGHDT and CDR2 YNNKEL (reference sequence). CDR3: CASSQRTSGTRETQYF. CDR3 in DNA: TGTGCCAGCAGCCAAAGGACTAGCGGGACCCGGGAGACCCAGTACTTC.

This chain uses TRBV6-5 with TRBJ2-7; TRBD1 matches at 8 bases. The length of the CDR3 is 14 residues. Trimming cost V 7 bases and J 2 bases; bases outside gene matches: 7. Per the germline V gene, CDR1 is MNHEY and CDR2 is SVGAGI. The CDR3 bases are TGTGCCAGCATATGGAGGACAGGGACCTACGAGCAGTACTTC. This gives the protein CASIWRTGTYEQYF.

This chain joins TRBV10-2 and TRBJ1-1; TRBD1 agrees at 10 bases. V lost 11 bases, J lost 2 bases, and 5 bases stayed unmatched. The CDR3 sequence is 13 residues long. Germline values: CDR1 WSHSY, CDR2 SAAADI. The DNA of the CDR3 is TGCGCCGGGACAGGGGACTTAAACACTGAAGCTTTCTTT. It translates to CAGTGDLNTEAFF.

This chain links TRBV6-5 with TRBJ1-1, with D perhaps matching TRBD1 (5 bases). Trimming left V 8 bases short and J 5 bases short, with 15 bases between. This CDR3 region has 13 residues. Germline CDR1 MNHEY, CDR2 SVGAGI. DNA of the CDR3: TGTGCCAGCGTCGGGGGACGCGCGACTGAAGCTTTCTTT. The encoded protein is CASVGGRATEAFF.

V and J are TRBV5-1 and TRBJ2-3; 10 nucleotides agree with TRBD2. CDR1 and CDR2 (germline): SGHRS, YFSETQ. The CDR3 covers 16 residues. The junction had 7 bases not matched to a gene; V was cut back by 4 bases and J by 2 bases. CDR3 nucleotide sequence: TGCGCCAGCAGCCCAGTACTAGCGGGATTCACAGATACGCAGTATTTT. Protein sequence: CASSPVLAGFTDTQYF.

V usage is TRBV10-2 and J usage is TRBJ2-7; 7 positions agree with TRBD2. The ends lost 0 bases at V and 3 bases at J; junction bases unmatched: 14. The germline CDR1 and CDR2 sequences are WSHSY and SAAADI. CDR3 length: 18 amino acids. In DNA form, the CDR3 reads TGCGCCAGCAGTGAGTCAAAAACTTGGGAGGGGCTTCACTACGAGCAGTACTTC. It translates to CASSESKTWEGLHYEQYF.

The chain joins TRBV2 to TRBJ2-1, with D hard to call. The germline CDR1 and CDR2 sequences are SNHLY and FYNNEI. Trimming cost V 7 bases and J 5 bases, with 15 bases left between them. The CDR3 has 14 amino acids. The CDR3 loop reads CASIGAADDNEQFF. The CDR3 coding sequence is TGTGCCAGCATTGGTGCGGCCGACGACAATGAGCAGTTCTTC.

The genes are TRBV19 and TRBJ1-1; 7 positions match TRBD1. The CDR3 sequence is 14 residues long. Germline lookup yields CDR1 LNHDA and CDR2 SQIVND (reference sequence). V gave up 7 bases and J gave up 1 base; unmatched junction bases: 6. CDR3 protein: CASIKRTGNTEAFF. CDR3 DNA: TGTGCCAGTATTAAGAGGACAGGGAACACTGAAGCTTTCTTT.

The chain is built from TRBV19 and TRBJ1-1; D uncertain. The CDR3 covers 15 residues. The germline gives CDR1 LNHDA, CDR2 SQIVND (reference sequence). V lost 0 bases, J lost 0 bases, and 8 bases lay in between. In nucleotides, the CDR3 is TGTGCCAGTAGTATAGATCGCGGGTTGAACACTGAAGCTTTCTTT. Translated: CASSIDRGLNTEAFF.

The chain is built from TRBV25-1 and TRBJ2-7; the match to TRBD2 covers 9 bases. Germline-derived CDR1 and CDR2 are MGHDK and SYGVNS. V dropped 1 base and J dropped 3; count of bases not matched to a gene: 7. The CDR3 runs 16 residues. In nucleotides, the CDR3 is TGTGCCAGCAGTGAATTAGGGGCGGGAGGGCTCTACGAGCAGTACTTC. Translation: CASSELGAGGLYEQYF.

This chain joins TRBV27 and TRBJ1-2; the D gene is possibly TRBD1 (5 bases). The length of the CDR3 is 17 residues. In germline, CDR1 is MNHEY, CDR2 SMNVEV (reference sequence). Deletions cut 4 bases from V and 2 bases from J, with 20 bases between. This CDR3 reads CASSSHPGREGNYGYTF. DNA of the CDR3: TGTGCCAGCAGTTCTCACCCGGGACGGGAGGGGAACTATGGCTACACCTTC.

The rearrangement uses TRBV29-1 and TRBJ1-2; 12 positions agree with TRBD1. From germline, CDR1 is SQVTM and CDR2 ANQGSEA. The CDR3 runs 13 residues. The V gene end was trimmed by 6 bases and the J gene end by 6 bases; junction bases not matched to a gene: 5. The CDR3 DNA reads as TGCAGCGTAATGGGACAGGGGGCGGATGGCTACACCTTC. Translating it yields CSVMGQGADGYTF.

This clone was seen only once. This chain joins TRBV9 and TRBJ2-5; weak D call: TRBD2 (6 bases). There are 14 residues in the CDR3. Trimming stripped 10 bases from V and 3 bases from J, with 19 bases between. Germline V gene data show CDR1 as SGDLS and CDR2 as YYNGEE. The CDR3 bases are TGTGCCCGCGTGGGGGGTTTGGCAGAAGAGACCCAGTACTTC. Translated, it gives CARVGGLAEETQYF.

This clone has more than one count but fewer than ten. The rearrangement joins TRBV2 to TRBJ2-7, with a possible D match to TRBD2 (5 bases). The CDR3 covers 12 residues. Trimming shortened V by 4 bases and J by 4 bases, and 8 bases separated the two germline ends. Germline V lookup: CDR1 SNHLY, CDR2 FYNNEI. The CDR3 protein is CASSGEGYEQYF. Here the CDR3 DNA reads TGTGCCAGCAGTGGAGAGGGATACGAGCAGTACTTC. Combining the CDR3 with reference TRBV2 and TRBJ2-7 gives the whole variable domain EPEVTQTPSHQVTQMGQEVILRCVPISNHLYFYWYRQILGQKVEFLVSFYNNEISEKSEIFDDQFSVERPDGSNFTLKIRSTKLEDSAMYFCASSGEGYEQYFGPGTRLTVT.

CDR3 nucleotide sequence: TGTGCCAGCACGCGTGAGGGTCGGAATTCACCCCTCCACTTT. Translation: CASTREGRNSPLHF. This chain links TRBV11-3 with TRBJ1-6; no reliable D call. The CDR3 sequence is 14 residues long. The ends were cut back, 7 bases at V and 7 bases at J, with 14 bases in the middle. Germline V gene sequence: CDR1 SGHNT, CDR2 YENEEA.

V gene TRBV7-9 combines with J gene TRBJ2-3; 13 bases agree with TRBD2. CDR3 length equals 15 residues. After removal of 5 bases from V and 9 bases from J, the junction contained 8 bases not matched to a gene. CDR1 is SEHNR, CDR2 FQNEAQ, per germline (reference sequence). In DNA form, the CDR3 reads TGTGCCAGCAGCACGGGACTAGCGGGGAAGGGGACGCAGTATTTT. As protein: CASSTGLAGKGTQYF.